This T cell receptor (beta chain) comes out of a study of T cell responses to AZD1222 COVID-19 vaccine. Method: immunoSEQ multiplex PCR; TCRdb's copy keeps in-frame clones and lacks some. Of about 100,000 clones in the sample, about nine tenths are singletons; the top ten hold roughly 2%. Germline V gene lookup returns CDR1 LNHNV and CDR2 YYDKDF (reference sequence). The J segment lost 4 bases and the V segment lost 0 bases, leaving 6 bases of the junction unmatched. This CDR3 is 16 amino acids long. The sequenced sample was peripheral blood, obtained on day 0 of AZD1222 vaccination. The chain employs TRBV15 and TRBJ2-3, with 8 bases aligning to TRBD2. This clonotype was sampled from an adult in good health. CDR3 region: CATSRDTSGISDTQYF. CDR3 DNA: TGTGCCACCAGCAGAGATACTAGCGGAATATCAGATACGCAGTATTTT.